Included here is one T cell receptor (beta chain) sequence, with context. This clonotype has just a few counts. Which antigen it targets is not known. Qualities for individual bases were not recorded, and no much larger clone is one base off. Sequencing was performed on an Illumina HiSeq 1500. TCRdb reanalyzed the raw reads on its own, using fastp at Q25 for trimming and MiXCR for clone calling, and kept in-frame beta chains. Rows with a matching CDR3 protein are joined into one entry that keeps the most common DNA and genes. This sample has 830,000 or so distinct CDR3 sequences in its table, and around a third of those were observed once. The ten largest account for roughly an eighth of the sample. V lost 8 bases and J lost 7 bases; the stretch between them is 17 bases long. The CDR3 holds 14 amino acids from the cysteine to the phenylalanine. Left in the record is the CDR3 DNA by itself, 42 bases read in frame from the first base. CDR1 and CDR2, per the germline V gene (reference sequence), are MNHEY and SMNVEV.

This specimen's treatment or condition label, per the study, means: in vitro stimulation with specific CMV peptide epitopes to enrich CMV-specific T cells. This sample was taken from a study of T cell repertoires in cytomegalovirus infection (dated by TCRdb to the late 2010s). The study in broad terms: Recently identified HLA-C-restricted CMV epitopes, whose presentation resists viral immunomodulation, were targeted by peptide stimulations together with well-studied HLA-B-restricted epitopes. Donor HLA type was relevant to the analysis, because carriage of CMV infection together with the matching HLA type was indicated by public TCR beta signatures.

Study-wide findings and limitations: The ex vivo response was dominated by HLA-C-restricted CMV-specific TCR beta clonotypes, which also provided the single most frequent clonotype in two of eight donors. Cumulative frequency of public TCR beta family members discriminated carriers of CMV infection plus the relevant HLA type in this cohort and an independent roughly 330-donor cohort.

The material was cultured CD8+ T cells from PBMCs, obtained from culture after CMV antigen stimulation. This TCR was sampled from a human donor in good health (CMV status not recorded). Some clones in this sample may be carry-over from other donors' samples. The rearrangement joined TRBV27 to TRBJ1-4, with TRBD1 perhaps the D gene, on 5 matching bases. The CDR3 protein: CASGLGLWGEKLFF. The nucleotides are TGTGCCAGCGGATTGGGACTCTGGGGTGAAAAACTGTTTTTT.